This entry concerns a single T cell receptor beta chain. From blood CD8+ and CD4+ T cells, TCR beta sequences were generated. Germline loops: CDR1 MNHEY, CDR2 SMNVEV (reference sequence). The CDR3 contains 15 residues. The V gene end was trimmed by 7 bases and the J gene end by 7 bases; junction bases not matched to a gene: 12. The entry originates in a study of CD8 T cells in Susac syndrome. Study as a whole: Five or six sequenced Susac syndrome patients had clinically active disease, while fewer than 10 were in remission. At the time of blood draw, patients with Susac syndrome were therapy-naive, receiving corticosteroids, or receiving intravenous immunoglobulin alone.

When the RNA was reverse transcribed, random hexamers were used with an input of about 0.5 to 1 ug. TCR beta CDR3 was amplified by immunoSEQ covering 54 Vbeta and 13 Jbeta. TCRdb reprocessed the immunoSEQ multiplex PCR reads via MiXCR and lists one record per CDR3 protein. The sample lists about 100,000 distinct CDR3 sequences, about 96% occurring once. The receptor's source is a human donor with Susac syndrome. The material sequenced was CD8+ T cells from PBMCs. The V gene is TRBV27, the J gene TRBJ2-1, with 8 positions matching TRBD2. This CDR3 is CASTAMPSGGNEQFF. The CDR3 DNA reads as TGTGCCAGCACCGCCATGCCCAGCGGGGGTAATGAGCAGTTCTTC.